This is a list of T cell receptor beta chains from one sample in a study of T cells after yellow fever vaccination. In TCRdb, the 5' RACE reads were re-called with MiXCR into one record per CDR3 protein. The repertoire holds roughly 48,000 distinct CDR3 sequences, 5% to 8.5% seen once, with roughly 24% in the top ten. Sequenced here: CD8+ T cells not binding an NS4B(214-222) dextramer, sorted from PBMCs, sampled more than 40 days after the first yellow fever vaccination. The receptors shown here come from a man between 18 and 29 years old who received the YFV17D yellow fever vaccine. The CDR3 runs from the conserved cysteine through the conserved F or W.

>TRBJ1-5|TRBV12-3/TRBV12-4
CASSFYRGTNQPQHF
>TRBJ1-1|TRBV20-1
CSARDQRETEAFF
>TRBJ1-2|TRBV29-1
CSVHRGGYTF
>TRBJ1-5|TRBV7-2
CASSLALGDSNQPQHF
>TRBJ1-1|TRBV12-3/TRBV12-4
CASSPGGIEAFF
>TRBJ2-2|TRBV24-1
CATGQGGTGELFF
>TRBJ2-7|TRBV7-6
CASSSGTGTSYEQYF
>TRBJ1-5|TRBV20-1
CSARDVQDQPQHF
>TRBJ1-3|TRBV7-9
CASSLNRADGNTIYF
>TRBJ2-7|TRBV12-3/TRBV12-4
CASSPRDRVHEQYF
>TRBJ2-3|TRBV20-1
CSAREFIGAGTDTQYF
>TRBJ2-1|TRBV15
CATSRDWASRNEQFF
>TRBJ2-7|TRBV10-1
CASSESSQRGASEQYF
>TRBJ2-2|TRBV12-3/TRBV12-4
CASSFQGGELFF
>TRBJ2-6|TRBV12-3/TRBV12-4
CASRQGTAGGANVLTF
>TRBJ2-1|TRBV7-6
CASSPGRGGSYNEQFF
>TRBJ2-3|TRBV20-1
CSASIYSTDTQYF
>TRBJ2-3|TRBV29-1
CSVEGGRGVTDTQYF
>TRBJ1-5|TRBV12-3/TRBV12-4
CASSLGRGNQPQHF
>TRBJ2-2|TRBV5-4
CASRKTETPGRELFF